This is a list of T cell receptor beta chains from one sample in a study of blood T cell repertoires in COVID-19. TCRdb's table, derived via immunoSEQ multiplex PCR, lists solely in-frame clones and lacks some. The sample lists around 100,000 clones, 80% to 90% occurring once. Sequencing input: peripheral blood. The receptor set was obtained from a woman in her fifties or sixties with acute or convalescent COVID-19. CDR3s include the opening cysteine and the closing phenylalanine or tryptophan. A D gene is named only where the DNA matches it firmly. Some rows have no size entry. The others give once, few or many, or a class for an expanded clone.

>TRBV6-5|TRBJ2-7|TRBD1|NA
CASSSRRTGRSYEQYF
TGTGCCAGCAGTTCAAGGAGGACAGGACGCTCCTACGAGCAGTACTTC
>TRBV6-2/TRBV6-3|TRBJ1-1|NA|NA
CASSYPRRNTEAFF
TGTGCCAGCAGTTACCCGCGAAGAAACACTGAAGCTTTCTTT
>TRBV9|TRBJ2-3|NA|NA
CASSVGWGGNPNTDTQYF
TGTGCCAGCAGCGTAGGTTGGGGGGGCAACCCAAACACAGATACGCAGTATTTT
>TRBV5-1|TRBJ1-2|NA|few
CASSLAGSGAYGYTF
TGCGCCAGCAGCTTGGCAGGGTCCGGAGCGTATGGCTACACCTTC
>TRBV5-1|TRBJ1-5|NA|NA
CASSLEGVSNQPQHF
TGCGCCAGCAGCTTGGAAGGGGTTAGCAATCAGCCCCAGCATTTT
>TRBV29-1|TRBJ2-3|NA|NA
CSVDLTDTQYF
TGCAGCGTTGACCTCACAGATACGCAGTATTTT
>TRBV10-3|TRBJ2-6|NA|NA
CATGTGRDVLTF
TGTGCCACAGGAACAGGTCGAGACGTCCTGACTTTC
>TRBV7-3|TRBJ2-3|TRBD2|NA
CASSLGLAGVSDTQYF
TGTGCCAGCAGCTTAGGACTAGCGGGAGTTTCGGATACGCAGTATTTT
>TRBV9|TRBJ1-1|TRBD1|NA
CASSTWTGGTEAFF
TGTGCCAGCAGCACCTGGACAGGGGGGACTGAAGCTTTCTTT
>TRBV10-3|TRBJ1-1|TRBD1|NA
CATRDPGQASRNTEAFF
TGTGCCACAAGAGACCCGGGACAGGCTAGCCGGAACACTGAAGCTTTCTTT
>TRBV19|TRBJ1-6|NA|NA
CASSMMARNSPLHF
TGTGCCAGTAGTATGATGGCAAGAAATTCACCCCTCCACTTT
>TRBV5-1|TRBJ2-1|NA|NA
CASSNTAGAIEQFF
TGCGCCAGCAGCAATACCGCGGGGGCAATTGAGCAGTTCTTC
>TRBV5-6|TRBJ1-1|NA|NA
CASSFGQRNTEAFF
TGTGCCAGCAGCTTCGGACAGAGGAACACTGAAGCTTTCTTT
>TRBV5-1|TRBJ2-3|NA|NA
CASSLEGHPTDTQYF
TGCGCCAGCAGCTTGGAGGGACACCCCACAGATACGCAGTATTTT
>TRBV11-2|TRBJ1-4|TRBD1|NA
CASSLGQGSNEKLFF
TGTGCCAGCAGCTTAGGACAGGGCTCTAATGAAAAACTGTTTTTT
>TRBV10-3|TRBJ1-3|NA|NA
CAISDGRSGNTIYF
TGTGCCATCAGTGATGGGCGAAGTGGAAACACCATATATTTT
>TRBV7-6|TRBJ1-2|NA|NA
CASSLDSTGDYGYTF
TGTGCCAGCAGCTTAGATTCGACAGGTGACTATGGCTACACCTTC
>TRBV6-5|TRBJ1-2|TRBD1|NA
CASSWTGDGYTF
TGTGCCAGCAGCTGGACAGGTGATGGCTACACCTTC
>TRBV30|TRBJ1-3|NA|NA
CAWSAGNTIYF
TGTGCCTGGAGTGCGGGAAACACCATATATTTT
>TRBV27|TRBJ1-2|NA|NA
CASSLTGSNYGYTF
TGTGCCAGCAGTTTGACAGGTTCTAACTATGGCTACACCTTC
>TRBV30|TRBJ1-1|NA|once
CAGKVGGDTEAFF
TGTGCCGGTAAGGTAGGGGGGGACACTGAAGCTTTCTTT
>TRBV30|TRBJ2-1|NA|once
CACGVNEQFF
TGTGCCTGCGGGGTCAATGAGCAGTTCTTC
>TRBV16|TRBJ1-2|TRBD1|NA
CASSLGTASNYGYTF
TGTGCCAGCAGCCTAGGGACAGCCTCTAACTATGGCTACACCTTC
>TRBV5-6|TRBJ2-1|NA|NA
CASSLIRQGGNEQFF
TGTGCCAGCAGCCTCATCAGACAGGGAGGCAATGAGCAGTTCTTC
>TRBV24-1|TRBJ2-5|NA|NA
CATSDWGRETQYF
TGTGCCACCAGTGATTGGGGGCGAGAGACCCAGTACTTC